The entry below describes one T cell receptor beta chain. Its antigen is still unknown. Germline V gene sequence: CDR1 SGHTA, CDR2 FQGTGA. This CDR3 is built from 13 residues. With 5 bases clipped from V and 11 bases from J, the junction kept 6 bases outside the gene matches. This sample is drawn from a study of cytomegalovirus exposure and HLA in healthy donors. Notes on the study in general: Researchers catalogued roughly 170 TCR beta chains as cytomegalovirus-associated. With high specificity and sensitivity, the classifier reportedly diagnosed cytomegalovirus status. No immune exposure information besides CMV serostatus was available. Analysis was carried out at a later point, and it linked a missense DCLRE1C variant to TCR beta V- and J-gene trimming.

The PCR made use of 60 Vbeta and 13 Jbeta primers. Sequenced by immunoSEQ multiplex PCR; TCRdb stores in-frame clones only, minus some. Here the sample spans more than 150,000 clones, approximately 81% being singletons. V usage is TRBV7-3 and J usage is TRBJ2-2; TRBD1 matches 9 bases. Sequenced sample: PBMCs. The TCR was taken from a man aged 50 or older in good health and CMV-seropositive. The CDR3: CASSPDRGKELFF. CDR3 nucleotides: TGTGCCAGCAGCCCGGACAGGGGAAAAGAGCTGTTTTTT.